This T cell receptor beta chain was identified during a study of identical twins. General study results and limits: The authors noted that invariant MAIT and iNKT cells could partly confound zero-insertion analyses.

This clonotype was observed many times. What it binds is not known. This CDR3 comprises 13 residues. V lost 6 bases to trimming and J lost 5 bases, with 14 bases between them. Each cDNA held unique molecular identifiers, and template switching gave it a universal primer site. MiXCR, applied by TCRdb to the 5' RACE reads, yields one record per CDR3 protein. Among fewer than 250,000 distinct CDR3 sequences listed, 6% to 8.5% were seen once. These data were also filed under a second study, of yellow fever vaccine responses in identical twins. That publication notes: Twin vaccine T cell responses reportedly seemed partly convergent, partly personalized.

The sample was CD8+ T cells sorted from blood. The source of this sequence is a woman between 18 and 29 years old in good health. This chain links TRBV12-3 or TRBV12-4 with TRBJ2-7; D remains unclear. This CDR3 reads CASSSITEDEQYF. The CDR3 coding sequence is TGTGCCAGCAGCTCCATTACAGAGGACGAGCAGTACTTC.